This TCR beta chain was documented in a study of T-cell memory formation after mild COVID-19. TCRdb analysed the 5' RACE reads with MiXCR anew, one entry per CDR3 protein. The repertoire holds roughly 200,000 distinct CDR3 sequences, with about 20% as singletons. Germline CDR1 reads MNHEY; CDR2 reads SMNVEV (reference sequence). Deletions cut 6 bases from V and 0 bases from J, with 14 bases between. The CDR3 consists of 15 residues. General study findings and limits: There were some responding clones in pre-infection memory, which suggested that cross-reactive memory had joined.

Turning to this clonotype: What it binds is not known.

The receptor's source is an adult woman who had mild COVID-19 (a few samples of this study predate the infection). Cell type and time point are not known. The rearrangement links TRBV27 to TRBJ2-5; D is uncertain. The specimen sequenced was PBMCs or a T cell subset sorted from them (not recorded which). The CDR3 reads CASSLRGRYQETQYF. CDR3 DNA: TGTGCCAGCAGCCTCCGAGGACGGTACCAAGAGACCCAGTACTTC.